Presented here are 9 T cell receptor beta chains from one specimen sequenced in a study of OX40 agonist ivuxolimab in advanced cancers. The method was immunoSEQ multiplex PCR; TCRdb's version includes in-frame clones alone and lacks a portion of them. The sample yields roughly 56,000 clones, roughly 84% seen once. Here the sequenced sample was CD4+ or CD8+ T cells sorted from blood, taken in a trial of the OX40 agonist ivuxolimab. All receptors derive from an adult with an advanced solid tumor such as melanoma, head and neck, liver or kidney cancer.

This chain joins TRBV5-6 and TRBJ1-6, with D unclear. This CDR3 comprises 12 residues. Trimming took 2 bases from V and 7 from J, leaving 4 bases between them. CDR1 SGHDT and CDR2 YYEEEE come from the germline V gene. CDR3 nucleotides: TGTGCCAGCAGCTTCGCCAATTCACCCCTCCACTTT. Translation: CASSFANSPLHF.

This sequence joins TRBV28 and TRBJ2-7; D may match TRBD1 or TRBD2 (6 bases each). CDR3 length: 16 amino acids. Germline CDR1 MDHEN, CDR2 SYDVKM. The V end lost 7 bases, the J end lost 2 bases, and 21 bases lay between the germline ends. CDR3 residues: CASTQRAGHPAYEQYF. CDR3 nucleotides: TGTGCCAGCACCCAACGGGCGGGACATCCCGCCTACGAGCAGTACTTC.

The rearrangement joins TRBV6-5 to TRBJ2-7, with D possibly TRBD1 on 7 matching bases. This CDR3 has 15 amino acids. V lost 6 bases and J lost 4, with 19 bases in between. Germline lookup yields CDR1 MNHEY and CDR2 SVGAGI. CDR3 DNA: TGTGCCAGCAGCCCCGGGCAGGGGGGCTTTTACGAGCAGTACTTC. Encoded protein: CASSPGQGGFYEQYF.

The V gene is TRBV28, the J gene TRBJ1-4; D unresolved. This CDR3 has 14 amino acids. The V end was cut by 8 bases, the J end by 4 bases, with 14 bases between. Germline CDR1 is MDHEN and CDR2 is SYDVKM. CDR3 bases: TGTGCCAGCTCAGCTGGAAGCTTTAATGAAAAACTGTTTTTT. This codes for CASSAGSFNEKLFF. The variable domain in full, with the rest retrieved from reference TRBV28 and TRBJ1-4, is DVKVTQSSRYLVKRTGEKVFLECVQDMDHENMFWYRQDPGLGLRLIYFSYDVKMKEKGDIPEGYSVSREKKERFSLILESASTNQTSMYLCASSAGSFNEKLFFGSGTQLSVL.

The rearrangement uses TRBV6-4 and TRBJ1-1, with 9 bases identical to TRBD1. V dropped 8 bases and J dropped 5; count of bases not matched to a gene: 9. CDR3 length: 14 residues. CDR1 and CDR2 (germline): MRHNA, SNTAGT. CDR3 residues: CASAQTGGKTEAFF. The CDR3 DNA sequence: TGTGCCAGCGCCCAGACAGGGGGGAAAACTGAAGCTTTCTTT.

The genes are TRBV19 and TRBJ2-3; perhaps TRBD2 as D (6 bases). The V and J ends lost 4 bases and 0 bases respectively, with 11 bases between them. CDR1 and CDR2 (germline): LNHDA, SQIVND (reference sequence). The CDR3 is made up of 15 amino acids. The CDR3, as DNA: TGTGCCAGTAGTACCTCTGGGACTAGCACAGATACGCAGTATTTT. Amino acid sequence: CASSTSGTSTDTQYF.

This clone was seen just once. The gene calls are TRBV6-1 and TRBJ2-5, with D possibly being TRBD2 (6 bases). V dropped 4 bases and J dropped 5 bases, with 11 bases sitting between them. The CDR3 totals 13 residues. Germline values: CDR1 MNHNS, CDR2 SASEGT. The CDR3 sequence: CASSAGGDETQYF. In DNA form, the CDR3 reads TGTGCCAGCAGTGCCGGGGGTGACGAGACCCAGTACTTC.

The chain is built from TRBV9 and TRBJ2-5, with D possibly TRBD1 on 5 matching bases. Between the trimmed V and J ends, which lost 3 bases and 4 bases, there was a span of 16 bases. The CDR3 is 15 amino acids. The germline gives CDR1 SGDLS, CDR2 YYNGEE. The CDR3 DNA reads TGTGCCAGCAGCGGCCCAACGGCAGGGCGAGAGACCCAGTACTTC. Protein product: CASSGPTAGRETQYF.

This clone turned up a few times. V is TRBV13 and J is TRBJ2-2; D may be TRBD2 (6 bases). V was pared by 5 bases and J by 4 bases, with 26 bases between. This CDR3 region has 19 residues. The V gene's germline CDR1 is PRHDT and CDR2 FYEKMQ (reference sequence). This CDR3 is CASSRRGLRTLKLTGELFF. CDR3 nucleotide sequence: TGTGCCAGCAGCCGGAGGGGTTTGCGCACGCTTAAACTCACCGGGGAGCTGTTTTTT.